The clone carrying this TCR beta chain was seen a few times. The antigen is undetermined. The data stem from a study of identifying expanded T cells in peripheral blood. The study, taken as a whole, reports: Variance in clone template counts between roughly 2-week samples significantly increased with total template count across all healthy donors.

J gave up 0 bases and V 1 base, and 10 bases lay outside the gene matches. The CDR3 consists of 19 residues. Germline values: CDR1 LGHNA, CDR2 YNFKEQ. Measured with immunoSEQ multiplex PCR; TCRdb has only the in-frame clones, and not every one. The data show fewer than 80,000 clones, about four fifths seen once. What was sequenced was blood. J is TRBJ1-5 and V is TRBV4-2; 9 positions agree with TRBD1. This clonotype was sampled from a person between 18 and 75 years old in good health. The CDR3 sequence is CASSQVWARDRVSNQPQHF. CDR3 nucleotides: TGTGCCAGCAGCCAAGTTTGGGCTCGGGACAGGGTTAGCAATCAGCCCCAGCATTTT.